This TCR beta chain derives from a study of cytomegalovirus exposure and HLA in healthy donors. Whole-study results and caveats: Researchers counted 164 TCR beta chains as cytomegalovirus-associated.

The CDR3 runs to 16 residues. Germline CDR1 and CDR2: KGHSH and LQKENI. V trimming: 6 bases; J trimming: 0 bases; junction bases outside the gene matches: 7. TCRdb's table, derived via immunoSEQ multiplex PCR, lists solely in-frame clones and lacks some. The sample contains 110,000 to 150,000 clones, approximately 94% of which appear only once. A note on this clone: Its target is not known.

Sequenced: PBMCs. V usage is TRBV18 and J usage is TRBJ1-3; 8 bases map to TRBD1. The receptor comes from a man between 18 and 35 years old in good health and CMV-seropositive. The CDR3 nucleotides are TGTGCCAGCTCCGCTGGGACAGGAAACTCTGGAAACACCATATATTTT. It encodes CASSAGTGNSGNTIYF.